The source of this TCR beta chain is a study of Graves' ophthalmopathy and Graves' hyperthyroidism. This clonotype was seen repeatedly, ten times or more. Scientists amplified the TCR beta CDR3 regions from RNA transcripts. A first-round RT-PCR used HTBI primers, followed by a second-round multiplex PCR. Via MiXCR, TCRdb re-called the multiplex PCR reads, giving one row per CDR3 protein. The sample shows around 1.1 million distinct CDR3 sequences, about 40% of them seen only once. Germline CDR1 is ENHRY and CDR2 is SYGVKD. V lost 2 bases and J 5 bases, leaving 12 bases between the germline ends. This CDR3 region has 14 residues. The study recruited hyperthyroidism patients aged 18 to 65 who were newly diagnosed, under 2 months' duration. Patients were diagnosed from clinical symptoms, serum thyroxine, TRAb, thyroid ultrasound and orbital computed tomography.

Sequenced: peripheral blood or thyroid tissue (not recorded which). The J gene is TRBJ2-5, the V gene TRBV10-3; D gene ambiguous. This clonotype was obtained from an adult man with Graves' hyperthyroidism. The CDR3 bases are TGTGCCATCAGTGAGGGGAATCCCCAGGAGACCCAGTACTTC. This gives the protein CAISEGNPQETQYF.